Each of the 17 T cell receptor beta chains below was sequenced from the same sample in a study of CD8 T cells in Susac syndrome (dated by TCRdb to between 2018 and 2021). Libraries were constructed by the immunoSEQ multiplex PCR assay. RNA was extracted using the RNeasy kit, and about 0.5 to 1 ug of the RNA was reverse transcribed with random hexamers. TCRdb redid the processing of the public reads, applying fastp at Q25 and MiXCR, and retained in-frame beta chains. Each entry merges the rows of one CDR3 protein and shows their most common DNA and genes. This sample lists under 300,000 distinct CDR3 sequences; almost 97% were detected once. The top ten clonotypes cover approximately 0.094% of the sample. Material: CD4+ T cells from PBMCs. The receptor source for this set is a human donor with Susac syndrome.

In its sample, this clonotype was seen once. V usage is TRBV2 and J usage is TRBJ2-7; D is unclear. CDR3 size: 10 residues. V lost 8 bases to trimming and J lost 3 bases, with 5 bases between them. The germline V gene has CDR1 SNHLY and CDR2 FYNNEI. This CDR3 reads CASCVYEQYF. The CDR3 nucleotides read TGTGCCAGCTGTGTCTACGAGCAGTACTTC.

CDR3 coding DNA: TGTGCCAGCAGCCCGAGGAGACAGCTGAACACTGAAGCTTTCTTT. Translation gives CASSPRRQLNTEAFF. The chain links TRBV14 to TRBJ1-1, with D possibly TRBD1 on 5 matching bases. Germline loops: CDR1 SGHDN, CDR2 FVKESK. CDR3 length: 15 residues. V was clipped by 4 bases and J by 0 bases, with 12 bases between them.

The CDR3 region is CSAWADGSVGTEAFF. The CDR3 DNA is TGCAGTGCTTGGGCAGACGGAAGTGTGGGCACTGAAGCTTTCTTT. The rearrangement links TRBV20-1 to TRBJ1-1; D remains unclear. CDR1 DFQATT and CDR2 SNEGSKA come from the germline V gene (reference sequence). The CDR3 sequence is 15 residues long. Trimming removed 5 bases at V and 4 bases at J, with 20 bases between.

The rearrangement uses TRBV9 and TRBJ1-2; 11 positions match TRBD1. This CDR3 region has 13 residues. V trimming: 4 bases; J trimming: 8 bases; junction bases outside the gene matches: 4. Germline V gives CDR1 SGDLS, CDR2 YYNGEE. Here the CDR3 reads CASSRDRGEGYTF. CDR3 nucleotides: TGTGCCAGCAGCAGGGACAGGGGGGAAGGCTACACCTTC.

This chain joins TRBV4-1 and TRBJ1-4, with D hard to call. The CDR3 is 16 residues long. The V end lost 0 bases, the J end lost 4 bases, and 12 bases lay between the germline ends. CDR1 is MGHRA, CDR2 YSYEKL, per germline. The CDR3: CASSQDEPRINEKLFF. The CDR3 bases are TGCGCCAGCAGCCAAGATGAGCCACGGATTAATGAAAAACTGTTTTTT.

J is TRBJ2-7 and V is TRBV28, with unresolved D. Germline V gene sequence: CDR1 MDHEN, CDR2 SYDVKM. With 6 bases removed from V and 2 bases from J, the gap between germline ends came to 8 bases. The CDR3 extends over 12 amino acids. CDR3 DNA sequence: TGTGCCAGCAGGGCTAAGGCCTACGAGCAGTACTTC. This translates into CASRAKAYEQYF. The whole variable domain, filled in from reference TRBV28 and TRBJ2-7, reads DVKVTQSSRYLVKRTGEKVFLECVQDMDHENMFWYRQDPGLGLRLIYFSYDVKMKEKGDIPEGYSVSREKKERFSLILESASTNQTSMYLCASRAKAYEQYFGPGTRLTVT.

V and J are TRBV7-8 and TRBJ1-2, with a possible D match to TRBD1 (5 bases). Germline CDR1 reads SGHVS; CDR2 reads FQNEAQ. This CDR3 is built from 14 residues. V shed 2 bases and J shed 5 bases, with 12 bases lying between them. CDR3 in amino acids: CASSLLQESYGYTF. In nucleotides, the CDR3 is TGTGCCAGCAGCTTACTACAGGAGTCTTATGGCTACACCTTC.

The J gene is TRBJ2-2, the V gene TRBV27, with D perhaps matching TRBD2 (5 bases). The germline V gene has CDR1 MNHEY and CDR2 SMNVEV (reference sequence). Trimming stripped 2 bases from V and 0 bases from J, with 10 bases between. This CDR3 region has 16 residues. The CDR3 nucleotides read TGTGCCAGCAGTTTAATTGTCGGGGCGAACACCGGGGAGCTGTTTTTT. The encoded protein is CASSLIVGANTGELFF.

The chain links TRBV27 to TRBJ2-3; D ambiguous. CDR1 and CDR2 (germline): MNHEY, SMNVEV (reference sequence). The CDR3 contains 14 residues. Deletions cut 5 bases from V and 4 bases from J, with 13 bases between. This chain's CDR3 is CASSLISPADTQYF. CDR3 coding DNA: TGTGCCAGCAGTCTCATTAGCCCGGCAGATACGCAGTATTTT.

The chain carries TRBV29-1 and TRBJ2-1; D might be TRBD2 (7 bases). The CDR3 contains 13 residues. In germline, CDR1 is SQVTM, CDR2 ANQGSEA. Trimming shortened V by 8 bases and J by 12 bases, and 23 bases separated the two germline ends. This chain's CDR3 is CSTSPEGGRGQFF. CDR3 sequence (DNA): TGCAGCACTTCCCCCGAGGGGGGGCGGGGGCAGTTCTTC.

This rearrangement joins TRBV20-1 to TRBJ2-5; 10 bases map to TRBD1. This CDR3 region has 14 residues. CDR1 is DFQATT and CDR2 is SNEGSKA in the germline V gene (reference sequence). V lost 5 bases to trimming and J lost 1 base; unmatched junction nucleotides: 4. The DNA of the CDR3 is TGCAGTGCTGGAAGGACAGGGGGCCAAGAGACCCAGTACTTC. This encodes CSAGRTGGQETQYF.

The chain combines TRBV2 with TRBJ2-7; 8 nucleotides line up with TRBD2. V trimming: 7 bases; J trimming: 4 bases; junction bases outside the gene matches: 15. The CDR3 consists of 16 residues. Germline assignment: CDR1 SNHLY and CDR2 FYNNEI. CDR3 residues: CASNPGGTPIAYEQYF. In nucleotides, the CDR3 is TGTGCCAGCAATCCGGGAGGGACTCCCATAGCGTACGAGCAGTACTTC.

The CDR3 nucleotides are TGCAGTGCTCAAATCCAGGGTGAGCAGTTCTTC. It yields the protein CSAQIQGEQFF. The gene calls are TRBV20-1 and TRBJ2-1, with D maybe TRBD1 (5 bases). This CDR3 is built from 11 residues. The V and J ends lost 5 bases and 9 bases respectively, with 11 bases between them. Germline loops: CDR1 DFQATT, CDR2 SNEGSKA (reference sequence).

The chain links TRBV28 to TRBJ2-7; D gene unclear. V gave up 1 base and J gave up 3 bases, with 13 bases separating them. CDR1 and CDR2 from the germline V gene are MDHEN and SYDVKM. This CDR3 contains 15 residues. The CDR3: CASSLSVPPFYEQYF. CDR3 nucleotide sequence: TGTGCCAGCAGTTTATCCGTGCCGCCCTTCTACGAGCAGTACTTC.

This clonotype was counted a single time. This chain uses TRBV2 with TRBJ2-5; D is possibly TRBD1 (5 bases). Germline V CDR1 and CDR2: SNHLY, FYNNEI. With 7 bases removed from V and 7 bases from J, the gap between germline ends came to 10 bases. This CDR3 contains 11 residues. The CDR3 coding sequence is TGTGCCAGCAATGGGGCGAGGACCCAGTACTTC. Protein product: CASNGARTQYF.

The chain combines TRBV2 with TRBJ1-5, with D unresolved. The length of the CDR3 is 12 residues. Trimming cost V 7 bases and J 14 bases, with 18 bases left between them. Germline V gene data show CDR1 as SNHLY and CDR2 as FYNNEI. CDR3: CASTSPSHPKHF. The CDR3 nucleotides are TGTGCCAGCACCAGTCCTTCCCACCCCAAGCATTTT.

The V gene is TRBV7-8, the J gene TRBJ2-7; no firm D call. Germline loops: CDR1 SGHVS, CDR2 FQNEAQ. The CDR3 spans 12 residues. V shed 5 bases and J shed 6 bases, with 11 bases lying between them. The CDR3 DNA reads TGTGCCAGCAGCCCCGCCACGGGCGAGCAGTACTTC. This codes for CASSPATGEQYF.